This is a list of T cell receptor beta chains from one sample in a study of cytomegalovirus exposure and HLA in healthy donors. The table came from immunoSEQ multiplex PCR; TCRdb's copy has only in-frame clones and leaves some out. The sample has roughly 45,000 clones; the top ten hold approximately 1.7%. Sequencing was carried out using PBMCs. Every receptor here comes from a woman aged 30 to 39 in good health and CMV-seronegative. The CDR3 runs from the conserved cysteine through the conserved F or W. The order of the fields is CDR3 DNA, CDR3 protein, V gene, D gene, J gene. A D gene is named only where the DNA matches it firmly.

TGCAGCGTTGAGCCTAGCGGGGCTGCCCACAATGAGCAGTTCTTC CSVEPSGAAHNEQFF TRBV29-1 TRBD2 TRBJ2-1
TGCAGCGTTGTGGCGGCCCCTAACAATGAGCAGTTCTTC CSVVAAPNNEQFF TRBV29-1 NA TRBJ2-1
TGTGCCAGCACTGGGACAGGGGACAACAATCAGCCCCAGCATTTT CASTGTGDNNQPQHF TRBV6-1 TRBD1 TRBJ1-5
TGTGCCAGCAGTGCACAGGGGGCGGAAGGCTACACCTTC CASSAQGAEGYTF TRBV28 TRBD1 TRBJ1-2
TGTGCCAGCAGGCGACAGGGGGCGGGGGAGCAGTACTTC CASRRQGAGEQYF TRBV6-5 TRBD1 TRBJ2-7
TGTGCCAGCAGCTTGGAGCGGGAGTGGGGCACAGATACGCAGTATTTT CASSLEREWGTDTQYF TRBV11-3 TRBD2 TRBJ2-3
TGCGCCAGCAGCTTGTTTACTAGCGAGGAGCAGTACTTC CASSLFTSEEQYF TRBV5-1 TRBD2 TRBJ2-7
TGTGCCAGCAGCAAAGCGACCCGGACAGGGCGCCTTAAGGATGGCTACACCTTC CASSKATRTGRLKDGYTF TRBV21-1 NA TRBJ1-2
TGTGCCAGCAGTCGAACAGGGACTAGCGGGCCCTACAATGAGCAGTTCTTC CASSRTGTSGPYNEQFF TRBV7-2 TRBD2 TRBJ2-1
TGTGCCAGCAGTCAAGCGGGCTTCACAGATACGCAGTATTTT CASSQAGFTDTQYF TRBV6-4 NA TRBJ2-3
TGCGCCAGCAGCCTCACAGGGGGTGAGCAGTTCTTC CASSLTGGEQFF TRBV4-1 TRBD1 TRBJ2-1
TGCGCCAGCAGCCCCCCAGGGACAGTGGAAGCTTTCTTT CASSPPGTVEAFF TRBV5-1 TRBD1 TRBJ1-1
TGTGCCTGGATTCGGCCAGGTTACTCCGGGGGCACTGAAGCTTTCTTT CAWIRPGYSGGTEAFF TRBV30 NA TRBJ1-1
TGTGCCAGCAGCTCCAGGGGGCTCAATGAGCAGTTCTTC CASSSRGLNEQFF TRBV5-5 TRBD1 TRBJ2-1
TGTGCCTGGACGGGACAGGCTACATATGGCTACACCTTC CAWTGQATYGYTF TRBV30 TRBD1 TRBJ1-2
TGTGCCAGCTCATCCCAGTACCAAGAGACCCAGTACTTC CASSSQYQETQYF TRBV18 NA TRBJ2-5
TGCGCCAGCAGCCAAGTTGGGCGGGTAGGGTACGAGCAGTACTTC CASSQVGRVGYEQYF TRBV4-3 NA TRBJ2-7
TGTGCCAGCAGCGTCCGCGATAGCGGGAGAGTGAACACCGGGGAGCTGTTTTTT CASSVRDSGRVNTGELFF TRBV9 TRBD2 TRBJ2-2
TGTGCCAGCAGCTTAGTATCGAGCACGAACAATGAGCAGTTCTTC CASSLVSSTNNEQFF TRBV7-9 NA TRBJ2-1
TGTGCCAGTAGTAACCGGGACAGGGGGAATCGGAATCAGCCCCAGCATTTT CASSNRDRGNRNQPQHF TRBV19 TRBD1 TRBJ1-5
TGTGCCAGCAGCCCGACAGGGGCTGAAGCTTTCTTT CASSPTGAEAFF TRBV11-3 TRBD1 TRBJ1-1
TGTGCCAGCAGCTTGACCCGGACTAGCGGACTCTACGAGCAGTACTTC CASSLTRTSGLYEQYF TRBV5-6 TRBD2 TRBJ2-7
TGCAGCGTTGCTGGGCAGGGGTATGGCTACACCTTC CSVAGQGYGYTF TRBV29-1 NA TRBJ1-2
TGCGCCAGCAGCCAAGTCGGCGGTGGGTCGGGGCAGCCCCAGCATTTT CASSQVGGGSGQPQHF TRBV4-1 NA TRBJ1-5
TGTGCCAGCAGCGTAGACAGTGGAAACACCATATATTTT CASSVDSGNTIYF TRBV9 NA TRBJ1-3
TGTGCCGTGGGACAGGGAGGCTCTGGGGCCAACGTCCTGACTTTC CAVGQGGSGANVLTF TRBV30 TRBD1 TRBJ2-6
TGTGCCAGTAGGGGGGGGACCTACACAGATACGCAGTATTTT CASRGGTYTDTQYF TRBV19 TRBD2 TRBJ2-3